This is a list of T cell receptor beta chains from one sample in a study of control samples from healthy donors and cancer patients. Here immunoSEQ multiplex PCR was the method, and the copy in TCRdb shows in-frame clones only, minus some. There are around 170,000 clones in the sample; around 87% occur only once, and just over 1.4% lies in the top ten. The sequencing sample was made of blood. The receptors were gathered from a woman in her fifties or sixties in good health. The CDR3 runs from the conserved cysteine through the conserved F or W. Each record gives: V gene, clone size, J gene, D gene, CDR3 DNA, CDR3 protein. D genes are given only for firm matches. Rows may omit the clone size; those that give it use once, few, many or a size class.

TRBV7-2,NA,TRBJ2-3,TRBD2,TGTGCCAGCAGCTTTAGAATAAGCGGGGGAACAGATACGCAGTATTTT,CASSFRISGGTDTQYF
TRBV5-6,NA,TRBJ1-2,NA,TGTGCCAGCAGCTCATCCGGGAGATCGGGCTACACCTTC,CASSSSGRSGYTF
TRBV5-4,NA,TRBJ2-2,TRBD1,TGTGCCAGCAGGGCAGGGGGACCGACCGGGGAGCTGTTTTTT,CASRAGGPTGELFF
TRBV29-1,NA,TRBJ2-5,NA,TGCAGCGTTGGGGTATCAGGGGAGACCCAGTACTTC,CSVGVSGETQYF
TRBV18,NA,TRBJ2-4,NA,TGTGCCAGCTCACTCCGCGGCCTCGGGAACATTCAGTACTTC,CASSLRGLGNIQYF
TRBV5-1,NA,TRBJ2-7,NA,TGCGCCAGCAGCTCGGAAGGTGGCGAGCAGTACTTC,CASSSEGGEQYF
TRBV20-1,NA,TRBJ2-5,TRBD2,TGCAGTGCTCACATTAGCGGGAGGGAGTACTTC,CSAHISGREYF
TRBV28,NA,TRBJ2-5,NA,TGTGCCAGCAGCCAAACCCCGCTAGCCATTGAGACCCAGTACTTC,CASSQTPLAIETQYF
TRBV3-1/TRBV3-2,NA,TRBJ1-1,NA,TGTGCCAGCAGACGGGAGGACGTTACTGAAGCTTTCTTT,CASRREDVTEAFF
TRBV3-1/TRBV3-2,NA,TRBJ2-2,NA,TGCCCCAGCAGCAATACCGGGGAGCTGTTTTTT,CPSSNTGELFF
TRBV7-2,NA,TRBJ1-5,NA,TGTGCCAGCAGCCTCCGAACACAGGGTTCACCCCAGCATTTT,CASSLRTQGSPQHF
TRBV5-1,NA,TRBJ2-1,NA,TGCGCCAGCACCTGGGACGCTCTCAATGAGCAGTTCTTC,CASTWDALNEQFF
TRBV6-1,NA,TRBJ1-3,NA,TGTGCCAGCAGTGAACCGGGGGGATCTGGAAACACCATATATTTT,CASSEPGGSGNTIYF
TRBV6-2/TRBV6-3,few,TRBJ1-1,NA,TGTGCCAGCAGTTACTCGATGAGGAACACTGAAGCTTTCTTT,CASSYSMRNTEAFF
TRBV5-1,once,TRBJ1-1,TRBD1,TGCGCCAGCAGCCGCCGACAGGGACTGAACACTGAAGCTTTCTTT,CASSRRQGLNTEAFF
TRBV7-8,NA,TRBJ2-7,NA,TGTGCCAGCAGCTCCCGACTAGGAGCCAGCGTCGAGCAGTACTTC,CASSSRLGASVEQYF
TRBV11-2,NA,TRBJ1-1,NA,TGTGCCAGCAGCTCCGGACAGAAATGGACTGAAGCTTTCTTT,CASSSGQKWTEAFF
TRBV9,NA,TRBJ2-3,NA,TGTGCCAGCAGCGTAGAAAGGGGGATTAGCACAGATACGCAGTATTTT,CASSVERGISTDTQYF
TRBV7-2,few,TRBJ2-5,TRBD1,TGTGCCAGCAGCCCACCCGGGACAGGGATCCAAGAGACCCAGTACTTC,CASSPPGTGIQETQYF
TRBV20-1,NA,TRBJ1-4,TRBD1,TGCAGTGCTAGTTCCGGACAGGTGGGAAAACTGTTTTTT,CSASSGQVGKLFF
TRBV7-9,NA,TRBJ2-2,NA,TGTGCCAGCACCAGGGGTTCGGGCACCGGGGAGCTGTTTTTT,CASTRGSGTGELFF
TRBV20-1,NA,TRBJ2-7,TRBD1,TGCAGTGCTAGTAGCCCGACAGGGTCAAGTCGTCTTCAGTACTTC,CSASSPTGSSRLQYF
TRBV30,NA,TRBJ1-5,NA,TGTGCCTGGAGTGTTCGGGGAACCAGGCAGCCCCAGCATTTT,CAWSVRGTRQPQHF
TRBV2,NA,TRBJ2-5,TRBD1,TGTGCCAGCAGTGCCCAGGGACAGCTCCAAGAGACCCAGTACTTC,CASSAQGQLQETQYF
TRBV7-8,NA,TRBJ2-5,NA,TGTGCCAGCAGCTTAGTTTCGGGGGCAGTAGGAGAGACCCAGTACTTC,CASSLVSGAVGETQYF
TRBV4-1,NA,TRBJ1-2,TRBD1,TGCGCCAGCAGCCCCACGGACAGGCCGTTGAGTGGCTACACCTTC,CASSPTDRPLSGYTF
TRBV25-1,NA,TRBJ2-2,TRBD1,TGTGCCAGCAGTGAATATAGTTGGGGACAGGGGAGCACCGGGGAGCTGTTTTTT,CASSEYSWGQGSTGELFF
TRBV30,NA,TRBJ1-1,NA,TGTGCCTGGGCCGGGAAGGAGACTGAAGCTTTCTTT,CAWAGKETEAFF
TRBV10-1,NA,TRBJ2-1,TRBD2,TGCGCCAGCACTGAGGTGGCTAGCGGGATCAATGAGCAGTTCTTC,CASTEVASGINEQFF
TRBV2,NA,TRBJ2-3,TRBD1,TGTGCCAGCGACAGGGCGGGCACAGATACGCAGTATTTT,CASDRAGTDTQYF
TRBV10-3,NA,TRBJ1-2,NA,TGTGCCATCACAGGATTAAACTATGGCTACACCTTC,CAITGLNYGYTF
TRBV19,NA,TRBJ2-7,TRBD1,TGTGCCAGTAGTACAGACAGGGGCGCCTACGAGCAGTACTTC,CASSTDRGAYEQYF
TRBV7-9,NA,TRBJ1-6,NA,TGTGCCAGCCAGCCGGGGACGGTGAATTCACCCCTCCACTTT,CASQPGTVNSPLHF
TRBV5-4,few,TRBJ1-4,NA,TGTGCCAGCAGCTTGGGGACAAATGAAAAACTGTTTTTT,CASSLGTNEKLFF
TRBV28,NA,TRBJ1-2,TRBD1,TGTGCCAGCAGGTCCACCGGGACAGCCGCGTCCTATGGCTACACCTTC,CASRSTGTAASYGYTF
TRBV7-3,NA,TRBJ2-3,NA,TGTGCCAGCAGCTTAGGGGCAGGGGGGACAGATACGCAGTATTTT,CASSLGAGGTDTQYF
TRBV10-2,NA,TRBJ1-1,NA,TGCGCCAGCAGCATTACCAAAGACGAAGCTTTCTTT,CASSITKDEAFF
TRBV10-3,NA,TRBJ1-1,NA,TGTGCCATCAGTGAGTCTGGCAGCCCCTATGAAGCTTTCTTT,CAISESGSPYEAFF
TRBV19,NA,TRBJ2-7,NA,TGTGCCAGTAGTATCCTCCTGGGCTACGAGCAGTACTTC,CASSILLGYEQYF
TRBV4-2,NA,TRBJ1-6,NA,TGTGCCAGCAGCCTGCTCGGGGAAACCGATACTTCACCCCTCCACTTT,CASSLLGETDTSPLHF